Presented here are 19 T cell receptor beta chains from one specimen sequenced in a study of T cell responses to AZD1222 COVID-19 vaccine. Sequencing used immunoSEQ multiplex PCR; TCRdb keeps in-frame clones, though not all of them. The sample carries some 130,000 clones, over 85% recorded once. The sequences come from peripheral blood, collected 28 days after the second AZD1222 dose. The receptors were sampled from an adult who received the AZD1222 COVID-19 vaccine.

The V and J genes are TRBV10-3 and TRBJ1-1, with D possibly TRBD1 on 6 matching bases. V was shortened by 6 bases and J by 1 base, with 6 bases between the two germline ends. The germline CDR1 and CDR2 sequences are ENHRY and SYGVKD. The CDR3 has 12 residues. The DNA of the CDR3 is TGTGCCATCAGGGGGGCGAACACTGAAGCTTTCTTT. This codes for CAIRGANTEAFF.

This clone was counted a few times. V gene TRBV5-1 combines with J gene TRBJ2-3; D is unclear. V was shortened by 4 bases and J by 0 bases, with 9 bases between the two germline ends. Germline values: CDR1 SGHRS, CDR2 YFSETQ. The CDR3 sequence is 14 residues long. The CDR3, as DNA: TGCGCCAGCAGCCGCATCTCTAGCACAGATACGCAGTATTTT. Its protein product is CASSRISSTDTQYF.

This clone appeared a single time. V gene TRBV7-2 combines with J gene TRBJ1-1; TRBD1 aligns across 11 bases. Germline CDR1 SGHTA, CDR2 FQGNSA. Germline trimming cut 5 bases from V and 4 bases from J; bases unmatched to any gene: 9. The CDR3 sequence is 16 residues long. The CDR3 loop reads CASSPRTGGASTEAFF. The CDR3 nucleotides are TGTGCCAGCAGCCCTCGGACAGGGGGCGCCTCCACTGAAGCTTTCTTT.

This clone was detected only once. V is TRBV12-3 or TRBV12-4 and J is TRBJ2-3; D gene uncertain. The CDR3 extends over 13 amino acids. V was pared by 6 bases and J by 11 bases, with 18 bases between. The CDR3 region has the DNA TGTGCCAGCAGCCCCCTCCCACAAGGTGGGCAGTATTTT. Protein sequence: CASSPLPQGGQYF.

J is TRBJ1-6 and V is TRBV27, with D possibly TRBD1 on 6 matching bases. The germline V gene has CDR1 MNHEY and CDR2 SMNVEV (reference sequence). The CDR3 sequence is 12 residues long. V shed 7 bases and J shed 7 bases, with 8 bases lying between them. DNA for the CDR3: TGTGCCAGCATGACAGGAAATTCACCCCTCCACTTT. It yields the protein CASMTGNSPLHF.

The rearrangement joins TRBV7-9 to TRBJ2-1; the D gene could be TRBD1 or TRBD2 (5 bases each). This CDR3 region has 12 residues. V lost 7 bases to trimming and J lost 8 bases, with 12 bases between them. Germline loops: CDR1 SEHNR, CDR2 FQNEAQ (reference sequence). The CDR3 nucleotides read TGTGCCAGCAATACGGGGCGCGATGAGCAGTTCTTC. Its translation: CASNTGRDEQFF.

The rearrangement uses TRBV6-2 or TRBV6-3 and TRBJ2-3; 10 positions match TRBD2. Germline CDR1 MNHEY, CDR2 SVGEGT. The CDR3 covers 17 residues. The V gene end was trimmed by 0 bases and the J gene end by 0 bases; junction bases not matched to a gene: 3. The CDR3 DNA is TGTGCCAGCAGTTACTCCCCACTAGCGGGGAGCACAGATACGCAGTATTTT. Its translation is CASSYSPLAGSTDTQYF.

The CDR3 region is CASRPSGQGKTEAFF. DNA of the CDR3: TGTGCCAGCAGACCATCCGGACAGGGGAAGACTGAAGCTTTCTTT. This sequence joins TRBV27 and TRBJ1-1; 9 nucleotides align to TRBD1. Germline loops: CDR1 MNHEY, CDR2 SMNVEV (reference sequence). V trimming: 6 bases; J trimming: 5 bases; junction bases outside the gene matches: 10. CDR3 length: 15 residues.

The chain has TRBV6-2 or TRBV6-3 and TRBJ2-7; perhaps TRBD2 as D (5 bases). Looked up from germline, CDR1 is MNHEY and CDR2 is SVGEGT. The germline V and J ends were trimmed by 5 bases and 3 bases, with 8 bases remaining between them. The CDR3 has 12 amino acids. The CDR3 protein is CASSPGNYEQYF. CDR3 nucleotides: TGTGCCAGCAGTCCCGGGAACTACGAGCAGTACTTC.

This rearrangement joins TRBV6-5 to TRBJ1-6; D is unclear. V was clipped by 0 bases and J by 9 bases, with 12 bases between them. The CDR3 has 15 residues. Germline CDR1 is MNHEY and CDR2 is SVGAGI. The CDR3 protein is CASSYSSEGGSPLHF. The CDR3 DNA is TGTGCCAGCAGTTACTCGAGCGAGGGCGGTTCACCCCTCCACTTT.

CDR3 bases: TGTGCCAGCAGCGGACTGGCCGGGACATCTTATGAGCAGTTCTTC. Translating gives CASSGLAGTSYEQFF. The V call is TRBV7-8, the J call TRBJ2-1, with D perhaps TRBD1 (6 bases). The CDR3 totals 15 residues. The germline CDR1 and CDR2 sequences are SGHVS and FQNEAQ. V was trimmed by 5 bases and J by 8 bases, leaving 19 bases between them.

The gene calls are TRBV11-2 and TRBJ1-2; D unclear. CDR1 is SGHAT and CDR2 is FQNNGV in the germline V gene. The V gene lost 0 bases and the J gene lost 8 bases, with 7 bases spanning the gap. CDR3 length: 12 amino acids. The CDR3 here is CASSLDWTGYTF. The CDR3 bases are TGTGCCAGCAGCTTAGATTGGACGGGCTACACCTTC. Based on the CDR3 plus reference TRBV11-2 and TRBJ1-2, the full variable domain is EAGVAQSPRYKIIEKRQSVAFWCNPISGHATLYWYQQILGQGPKLLIQFQNNGVVDDSQLPKDRFSAERLKGVDSTLKIQPAKLEDSAVYLCASSLDWTGYTFGSGTRLTVV.

The V and J genes are TRBV12-3 or TRBV12-4 and TRBJ1-2; no firm D call. This CDR3 comprises 12 residues. Trimming took off 2 bases at V and 8 bases at J, with 9 bases between the two ends. CDR3 loop: CASSLLLEGYTF. In DNA, the CDR3 is TGTGCCAGCAGTTTACTGTTGGAAGGCTACACCTTC.

The J gene is TRBJ2-7, the V gene TRBV7-8; TRBD1 might be the D (6 bases). The V and J ends lost 5 bases and 7 bases respectively, with 12 bases between them. The CDR3 has 12 amino acids. Germline CDR1 SGHVS, CDR2 FQNEAQ. CDR3 sequence reads: CASSPPGAEQYF. The CDR3 nucleotides are TGTGCCAGCAGCCCGCCAGGGGCAGAGCAGTACTTC.

The rearrangement joins TRBV7-9 to TRBJ1-4; the D is unclear. The CDR3 extends over 12 amino acids. V was clipped by 2 bases and J by 8 bases, with 6 bases between them. CDR1 SEHNR and CDR2 FQNEAQ come from the germline V gene (reference sequence). In nucleotides, the CDR3 is TGTGCCAGCAGCTTATTCGTCGAAAAACTGTTTTTT. Translated, it gives CASSLFVEKLFF.

The chain has TRBV7-2 and TRBJ2-1; the D call may be TRBD1 or TRBD2 (5 bases each). CDR3 length: 14 amino acids. Trimming removed 4 bases at V and 7 bases at J, with 14 bases between. Germline loops: CDR1 SGHTA, CDR2 FQGNSA. CDR3 DNA: TGTGCCAGCAGCTGGCCCCTGTGGGGGAATGAGCAGTTCTTC. Protein sequence: CASSWPLWGNEQFF.

The chain uses TRBV27 and TRBJ2-3; D unresolved. From germline, CDR1 is MNHEY and CDR2 SMNVEV (reference sequence). The length of the CDR3 is 13 residues. The V end lost 6 bases, the J end lost 1 base, and 8 bases lay between the germline ends. CDR3 bases: TGTGCCAGCAGGGGAAGGGGCACAGATACGCAGTATTTT. Translated, it gives CASRGRGTDTQYF.

The V call is TRBV4-1, the J call TRBJ2-7; D remains unclear. The CDR3 is made up of 13 amino acids. Germline V gene sequence: CDR1 MGHRA, CDR2 YSYEKL. Trimming took 4 bases from V and 3 from J, leaving 10 bases between them. The CDR3 spells CASSLTPDYEQYF. The CDR3 bases are TGCGCCAGCAGCCTGACACCCGACTACGAGCAGTACTTC.

CDR3: CSVPQDSFANYGYTF. The CDR3 region has the DNA TGCAGCGTCCCCCAAGACAGTTTCGCTAACTATGGCTACACCTTC. The genes are TRBV29-1 and TRBJ1-2; D might be TRBD1 (5 bases). Per the germline V gene, CDR1 is SQVTM and CDR2 is ANQGSEA. Trimming cost V 6 bases and J 0 bases, with 17 bases left between them. The CDR3 has 15 residues.